This T cell receptor (beta chain) was documented in a study of T cell repertoires in cytomegalovirus infection. Study details: Newly reported HLA-C-restricted and thoroughly characterized HLA-B-restricted CMV epitopes were employed. Public TCR beta signature analysis indicated the presence of both CMV infection and matching HLA type.

V was clipped by 2 bases and J by 0 bases, with 12 bases between them. CDR1 and CDR2 (germline): SGHRS, YFSETQ. The CDR3 runs 15 residues. To note about this clonotype: Antigen: not known.

MiXCR, applied by TCRdb to the reads, yields one record per CDR3 protein. The sample lists over 100,000 distinct CDR3 sequences, approximately 28% occurring once. The specimen was CD8+ T cells from cultured PBMCs, collected from culture after CMV antigen stimulation. The sequence came from a human donor in good health (CMV status not recorded). Some clones in this sample may be carry-over from other donors' samples. J is TRBJ2-7 and V is TRBV5-1; TRBD2 is a possible D gene (5 bases). Here the CDR3 reads CASSFGPGNSYEQYF. CDR3 sequence (DNA): TGCGCCAGCAGCTTTGGCCCCGGGAACTCCTACGAGCAGTACTTC.